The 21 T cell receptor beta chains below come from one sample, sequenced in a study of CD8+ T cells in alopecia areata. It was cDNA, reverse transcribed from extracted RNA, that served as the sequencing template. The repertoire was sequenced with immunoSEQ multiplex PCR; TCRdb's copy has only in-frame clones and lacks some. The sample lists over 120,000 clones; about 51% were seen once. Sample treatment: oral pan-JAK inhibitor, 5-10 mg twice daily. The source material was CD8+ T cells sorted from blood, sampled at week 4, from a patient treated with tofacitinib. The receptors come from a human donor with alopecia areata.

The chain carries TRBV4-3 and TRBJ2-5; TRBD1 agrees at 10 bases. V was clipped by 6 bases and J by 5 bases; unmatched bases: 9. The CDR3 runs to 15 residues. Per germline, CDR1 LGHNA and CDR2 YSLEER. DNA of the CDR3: TGCGCCAGCAGTTCCCGGACAGGGGGAGGTGAGACCCAGTACTTC. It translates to CASSSRTGGGETQYF.

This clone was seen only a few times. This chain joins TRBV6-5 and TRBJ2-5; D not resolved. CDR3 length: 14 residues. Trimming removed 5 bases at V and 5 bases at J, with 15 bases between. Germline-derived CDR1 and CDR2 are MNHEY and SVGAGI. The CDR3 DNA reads TGTGCCAGCAGTCCCCTGGAGACACTTGAGACCCAGTACTTC. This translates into CASSPLETLETQYF.

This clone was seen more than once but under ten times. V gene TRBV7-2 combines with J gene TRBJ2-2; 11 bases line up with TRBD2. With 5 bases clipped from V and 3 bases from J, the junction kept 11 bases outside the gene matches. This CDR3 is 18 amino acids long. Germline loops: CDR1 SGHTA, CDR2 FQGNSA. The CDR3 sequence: CASSDRLAGFRYTGELFF. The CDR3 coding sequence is TGTGCCAGCAGCGATCGACTAGCGGGGTTTCGGTACACCGGGGAGCTGTTTTTT.

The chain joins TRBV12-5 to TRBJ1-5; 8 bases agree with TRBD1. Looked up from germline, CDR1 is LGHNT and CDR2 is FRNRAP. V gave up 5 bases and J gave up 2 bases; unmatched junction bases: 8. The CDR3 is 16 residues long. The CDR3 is CASGPDRAKGNQPQHF. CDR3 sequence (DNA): TGTGCTAGTGGTCCGGACAGGGCCAAGGGCAATCAGCCCCAGCATTTT.

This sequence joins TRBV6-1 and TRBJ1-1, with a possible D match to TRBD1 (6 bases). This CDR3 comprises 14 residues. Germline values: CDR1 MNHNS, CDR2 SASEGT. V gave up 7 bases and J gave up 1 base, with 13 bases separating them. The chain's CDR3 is CASIRDIENTEAFF. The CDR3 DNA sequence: TGTGCCAGCATAAGGGACATAGAGAACACTGAAGCTTTCTTT.

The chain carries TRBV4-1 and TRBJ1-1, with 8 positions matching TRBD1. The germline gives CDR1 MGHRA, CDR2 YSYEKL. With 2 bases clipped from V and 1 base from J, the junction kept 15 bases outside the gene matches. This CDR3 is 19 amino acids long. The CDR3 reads CASSQFTGQGWVRNTEAFF. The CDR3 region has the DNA TGCGCCAGCAGCCAATTTACCGGACAGGGTTGGGTTAGGAACACTGAAGCTTTCTTT.

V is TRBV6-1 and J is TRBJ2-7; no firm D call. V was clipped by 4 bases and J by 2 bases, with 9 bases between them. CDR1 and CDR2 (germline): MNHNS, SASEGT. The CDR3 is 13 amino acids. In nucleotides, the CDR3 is TGTGCCAGCAGTGTGGCGGCAGCCTACGAGCAGTACTTC. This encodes CASSVAAAYEQYF.

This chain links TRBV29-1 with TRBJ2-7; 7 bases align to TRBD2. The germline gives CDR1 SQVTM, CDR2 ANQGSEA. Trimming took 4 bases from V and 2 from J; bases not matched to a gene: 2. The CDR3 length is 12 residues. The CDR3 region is CSVVSGTYEQYF. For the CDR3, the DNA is TGCAGCGTTGTGAGCGGGACCTACGAGCAGTACTTC.

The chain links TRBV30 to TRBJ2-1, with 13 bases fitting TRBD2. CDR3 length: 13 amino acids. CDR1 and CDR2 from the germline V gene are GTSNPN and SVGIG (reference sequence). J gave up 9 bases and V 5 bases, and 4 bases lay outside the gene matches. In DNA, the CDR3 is TGTGCCTGGGAGACTAGCGGGGGGAGTGAGCAGTTCTTC. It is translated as CAWETSGGSEQFF. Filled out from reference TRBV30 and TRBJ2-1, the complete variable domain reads SQTIHQWPATLVQPVGSPLSLECTVEGTSNPNLYWYRQAAGRGLQLLFYSVGIGQISSEVPQNLSASRPQDRQFILSSKKLLLSDSGFYLCAWETSGGSEQFFGPGTRLTVL.

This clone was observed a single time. The CDR3 DNA is TGTGCCACCGGGGACAGGGAATACGAGCAGTACTTC. Its protein is CATGDREYEQYF. The genes are TRBV10-3 and TRBJ2-7, with TRBD1 identical over 9 bases. CDR1 is ENHRY and CDR2 is SYGVKD in the germline V gene. CDR3 length equals 12 residues. V was clipped by 10 bases and J by 4 bases; unmatched bases: 5.

CDR3 in DNA: TGTGCCAGCAGCTACCCCGCCAGTCGGAGCTCCTACGAGCAGTACTTC. This encodes CASSYPASRSSYEQYF. The rearrangement uses TRBV7-9 and TRBJ2-7, with unresolved D. This CDR3 spans 16 amino acids. Trimming shortened V by 4 bases and J by 0 bases, and 16 bases separated the two germline ends. The germline V gene has CDR1 SEHNR and CDR2 FQNEAQ (reference sequence). The variable domain in full, with the rest retrieved from reference TRBV7-9 and TRBJ2-7, is DTGVSQNPRHKITKRGQNVTFRCDPISEHNRLYWYRQTLGQGPEFLTYFQNEAQLEKSRLLSDRFSAERPKGSFSTLEIQRTEQGDSAMYLCASSYPASRSSYEQYFGPGTRLTVT.

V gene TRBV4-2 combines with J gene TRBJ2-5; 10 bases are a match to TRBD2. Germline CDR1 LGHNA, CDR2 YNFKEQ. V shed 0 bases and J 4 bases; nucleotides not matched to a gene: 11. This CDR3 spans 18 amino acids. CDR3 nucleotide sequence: TGTGCCAGCAGCCAAGATTATAGCGGGGGGCCCGAAGCAGAGACCCAGTACTTC. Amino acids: CASSQDYSGGPEAETQYF.

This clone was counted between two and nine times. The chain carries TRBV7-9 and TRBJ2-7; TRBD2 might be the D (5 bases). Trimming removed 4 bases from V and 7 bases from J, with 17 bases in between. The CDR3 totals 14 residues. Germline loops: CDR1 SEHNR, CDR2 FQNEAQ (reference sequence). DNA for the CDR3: TGTGCCAGCAGCTCGTTGCCGGGGTTCCGGGAGCAGTACTTC. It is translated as CASSSLPGFREQYF.

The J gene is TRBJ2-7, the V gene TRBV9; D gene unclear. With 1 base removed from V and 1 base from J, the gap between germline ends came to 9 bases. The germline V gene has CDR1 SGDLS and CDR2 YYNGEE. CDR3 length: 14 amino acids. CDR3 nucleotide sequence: TGTGCCAGCAGCGTAACGGTTTATTCCTACGAGCAGTACTTC. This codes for CASSVTVYSYEQYF.

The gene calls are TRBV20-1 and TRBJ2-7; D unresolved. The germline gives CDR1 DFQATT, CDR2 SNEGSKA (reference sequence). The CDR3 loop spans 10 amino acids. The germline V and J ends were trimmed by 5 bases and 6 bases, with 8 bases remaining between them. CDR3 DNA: TGCAGTGCTGTAGGGCTCGAGCAGTACTTC. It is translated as CSAVGLEQYF.

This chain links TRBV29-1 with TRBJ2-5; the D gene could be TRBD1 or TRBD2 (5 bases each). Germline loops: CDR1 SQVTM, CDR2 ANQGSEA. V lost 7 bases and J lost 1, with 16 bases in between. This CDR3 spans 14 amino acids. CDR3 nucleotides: TGCAGCGCCACTGGGGCGGGCTTCCAAGAGACCCAGTACTTC. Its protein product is CSATGAGFQETQYF.

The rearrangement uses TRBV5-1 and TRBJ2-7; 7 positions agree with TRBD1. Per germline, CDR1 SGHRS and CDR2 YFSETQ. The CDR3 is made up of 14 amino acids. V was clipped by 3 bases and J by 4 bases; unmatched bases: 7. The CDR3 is CASSSTGPMYEQYF. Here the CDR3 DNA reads TGCGCCAGCAGCTCGACAGGGCCGATGTACGAGCAGTACTTC.

The CDR3 bases are TGTGCCAGCAGTTTATCAGCGGTGTCCTACGAGCAGTACTTC. It is translated as CASSLSAVSYEQYF. The chain uses TRBV27 and TRBJ2-7; tentative D call: TRBD2 (5 bases). Looked up from germline, CDR1 is MNHEY and CDR2 is SMNVEV (reference sequence). CDR3 length equals 14 residues. Trimming took off 0 bases at V and 1 base at J, with 7 bases between the two ends.

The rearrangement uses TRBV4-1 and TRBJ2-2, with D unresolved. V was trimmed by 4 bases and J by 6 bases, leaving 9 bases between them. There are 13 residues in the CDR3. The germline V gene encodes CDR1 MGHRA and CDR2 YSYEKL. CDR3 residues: CASSPKTAGELFF. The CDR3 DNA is TGCGCCAGCAGCCCGAAGACGGCCGGGGAGCTGTTTTTT.

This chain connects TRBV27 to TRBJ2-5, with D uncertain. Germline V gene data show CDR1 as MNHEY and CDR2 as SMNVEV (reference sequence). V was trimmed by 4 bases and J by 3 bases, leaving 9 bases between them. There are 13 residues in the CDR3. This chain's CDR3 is CASSSQEKETQYF. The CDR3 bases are TGTGCCAGCAGTTCCCAGGAGAAAGAGACCCAGTACTTC.

CDR3 sequence (DNA): TGTGCCAGCAGCCCTAGCGGGGAAGAGACCCAGTACTTC. Its protein product is CASSPSGEETQYF. J is TRBJ2-5 and V is TRBV13, with 9 positions matching TRBD2. CDR3 length: 13 amino acids. The germline gives CDR1 PRHDT, CDR2 FYEKMQ (reference sequence). V lost 5 bases and J lost 3; bases outside the gene matches: 1. The full variable domain, with the rest looked up from reference TRBV13 and TRBJ2-5, is AAGVIQSPRHLIKEKRETATLKCYPIPRHDTVYWYQQGPGQDPQFLISFYEKMQSDKGSIPDRFSAQQFSDYHSELNMSSLELGDSALYFCASSPSGEETQYFGPGTRLLVL.